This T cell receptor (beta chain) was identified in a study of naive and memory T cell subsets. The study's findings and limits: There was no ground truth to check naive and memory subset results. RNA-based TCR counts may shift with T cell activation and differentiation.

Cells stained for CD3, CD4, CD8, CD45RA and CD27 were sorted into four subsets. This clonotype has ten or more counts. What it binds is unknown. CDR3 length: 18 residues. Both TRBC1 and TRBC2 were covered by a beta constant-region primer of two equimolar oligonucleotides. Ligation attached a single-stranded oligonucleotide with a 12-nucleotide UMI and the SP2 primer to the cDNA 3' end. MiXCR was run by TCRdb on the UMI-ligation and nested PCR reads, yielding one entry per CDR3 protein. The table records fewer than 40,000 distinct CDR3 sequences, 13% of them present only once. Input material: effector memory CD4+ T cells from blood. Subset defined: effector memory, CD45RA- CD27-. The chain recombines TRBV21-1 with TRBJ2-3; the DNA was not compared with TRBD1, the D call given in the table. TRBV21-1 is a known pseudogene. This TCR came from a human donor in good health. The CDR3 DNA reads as TGTGCCAGCAGCAAAGCGCTCGCGACAGGGGGCCCCACAGATACGCAGTATTTT. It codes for CASSKALATGGPTDTQYF.